Below are 19 T cell receptor beta chains sequenced from a single sample in a study of technical replicates of blood from four donors. Repertoires were generated with immunoSEQ multiplex PCR, while TCRdb's copy carries only in-frame clones and drops some. The repertoire consists of 90,000 to 100,000 clones, with 90% to 96% occurring once and the leading ten covering 0.22%. Material for sequencing was T cells isolated from PBMCs. Receptors originate from a human donor in good health.

The chain employs TRBV9 and TRBJ2-7; D gene unclear. Trimming stripped 2 bases from V and 1 base from J, with 13 bases between. Looked up from germline, CDR1 is SGDLS and CDR2 is YYNGEE. The CDR3 is 15 residues long. CDR3 DNA sequence: TGTGCCAGCAGCGTTGATATGTGGCAGTCCTACGAGCAGTACTTC. Translated: CASSVDMWQSYEQYF.

This clone occurred once. The J gene is TRBJ1-3, the V gene TRBV15; tentatively, D is TRBD1 (6 bases). Germline assignment: CDR1 LNHNV and CDR2 YYDKDF (reference sequence). Trimming left V 3 bases short and J 4 bases short, with 19 bases between. The CDR3 runs 17 residues. The CDR3 coding sequence is TGTGCCACCAGCAGGAAAAGGGGGACTATTACCGGAAACACCATATATTTT. Translation: CATSRKRGTITGNTIYF.

This chain connects TRBV5-1 to TRBJ2-1; the D gene is possibly TRBD2 (6 bases). Germline-derived CDR1 and CDR2 are SGHRS and YFSETQ. The CDR3 is 16 residues long. V was pared by 3 bases and J by 5 bases, with 18 bases between. DNA of the CDR3: TGCGCCAGCAGCTCACGAATTCAGGGAGGCCACAATGAGCAGTTCTTC. Its protein is CASSSRIQGGHNEQFF.

The CDR3 DNA reads TGCAGTGGGCTAGGGGCCTACGAGCAGTACTTC. Translating gives CSGLGAYEQYF. V and J are TRBV20-1 and TRBJ2-7; D possibly corresponds to TRBD1 (5 bases). V was trimmed by 7 bases and J by 2 bases, leaving 9 bases between them. Germline-derived CDR1 and CDR2 are DFQATT and SNEGSKA (reference sequence). This CDR3 comprises 11 residues.

This chain uses TRBV27 with TRBJ2-1; 7 positions match TRBD1. The V gene end was trimmed by 4 bases and the J gene end by 0 bases; junction bases not matched to a gene: 3. Germline V CDR1 and CDR2: MNHEY, SMNVEV (reference sequence). This CDR3 contains 15 residues. This CDR3 reads CASSYRGPSYNEQFF. DNA of the CDR3: TGTGCCAGCAGTTATAGGGGGCCCTCCTACAATGAGCAGTTCTTC.

This chain's CDR3 is CAWSVTGGTYGYTF. Here the CDR3 DNA reads TGTGCCTGGAGTGTAACAGGGGGCACGTATGGCTACACCTTC. The chain joins TRBV30 to TRBJ1-2, with TRBD1 matching over 9 bases. V dropped 0 bases and J dropped 5; count of bases not matched to a gene: 4. The CDR3 runs to 14 residues. Germline V lookup: CDR1 GTSNPN, CDR2 SVGIG (reference sequence). The complete variable domain, with remaining parts taken from reference TRBV30 and TRBJ1-2, reads SQTIHQWPATLVQPVGSPLSLECTVEGTSNPNLYWYRQAAGRGLQLLFYSVGIGQISSEVPQNLSASRPQDRQFILSSKKLLLSDSGFYLCAWSVTGGTYGYTFGSGTRLTVV.

The chain uses TRBV29-1 and TRBJ2-7; D might be TRBD1 (6 bases). The V and J ends lost 3 bases and 3 bases respectively, with 18 bases between them. The CDR3 is made up of 15 amino acids. Germline values: CDR1 SQVTM, CDR2 ANQGSEA. For the CDR3, the DNA is TGCAGCGTTGAGGATTTCGGACAGAGTAACTACGAGCAGTACTTC. Translation: CSVEDFGQSNYEQYF.

The CDR3 DNA reads TGCGCCAGCAGCCAAGAGGGGGCCTGGACTGAAGCTTTCTTT. Protein: CASSQEGAWTEAFF. This chain links TRBV4-1 with TRBJ1-1, with D possibly matching TRBD1 (6 bases). Germline-derived CDR1 and CDR2 are MGHRA and YSYEKL. Trimming pared 0 bases from V and 5 bases from J, leaving 10 bases between. This CDR3 is built from 14 residues.

A few counts support this clone. This chain uses TRBV6-5 with TRBJ2-3; the match to TRBD2 covers 8 bases. V lost 5 bases to trimming and J lost 0 bases; unmatched junction nucleotides: 4. The CDR3 contains 15 residues. Germline-derived CDR1 and CDR2 are MNHEY and SVGAGI. This CDR3 reads CASSTPSGSTDTQYF. CDR3 nucleotides: TGTGCCAGCAGTACTCCTAGCGGGAGCACAGATACGCAGTATTTT.

This clone was counted once. This chain connects TRBV10-3 to TRBJ2-7; TRBD2 is a possible D gene (6 bases). This CDR3 is 14 amino acids long. In germline, CDR1 is ENHRY, CDR2 SYGVKD. V was cut by 6 bases and J by 0 bases, with 12 bases left in between. For the CDR3, the DNA is TGTGCCATCAGAGGGACTGACCGCTCCTACGAGCAGTACTTC. Translated, it gives CAIRGTDRSYEQYF.

V usage is TRBV11-1 and J usage is TRBJ1-6; 10 bases are shared with TRBD1. Germline CDR1 is SGHAT and CDR2 is FQDESV (reference sequence). This CDR3 is built from 17 residues. The J segment lost 6 bases and the V segment lost 2 bases, leaving 7 bases of the junction unmatched. As DNA, the CDR3 is TGTGCCAGCAGCTTACGACAGGGGGCCCCCGGTAATTCACCCCTCCACTTT. Translation gives CASSLRQGAPGNSPLHF.

This chain links TRBV30 with TRBJ2-6; 8 bases fit TRBD1. Germline CDR1 reads GTSNPN; CDR2 reads SVGIG (reference sequence). J gave up 0 bases and V 3 bases, and 7 bases lay outside the gene matches. This CDR3 comprises 17 residues. The CDR3 bases are TGTGCCTGGAGACCGGGACAGGCCGTCTCTGGGGCCAACGTCCTGACTTTC. Its protein product is CAWRPGQAVSGANVLTF.

V usage is TRBV28 and J usage is TRBJ2-7, with 9 bases that match TRBD1. The germline CDR1 and CDR2 sequences are MDHEN and SYDVKM. This CDR3 comprises 17 residues. V trimming: 7 bases; J trimming: 2 bases; junction bases outside the gene matches: 15. DNA of the CDR3: TGTGCCAGCATCGGGGGACAGGGCCTACGTGTTACCTACGAGCAGTACTTC. It encodes CASIGGQGLRVTYEQYF.

This chain joins TRBV4-1 and TRBJ1-5; a possible D gene is TRBD1 (5 bases). The CDR3 length is 15 residues. Trimming shortened V by 1 base and J by 6 bases, and 13 bases separated the two germline ends. The germline gives CDR1 MGHRA, CDR2 YSYEKL. The CDR3 spells CASSQVPGMAQPQHF. CDR3 nucleotide sequence: TGCGCCAGCAGCCAAGTCCCAGGGATGGCTCAGCCCCAGCATTTT.

The J gene is TRBJ2-7, the V gene TRBV19; 7 bases are a match to TRBD1. This CDR3 region has 14 residues. Trimming at V came to 4 bases and at J to 2 bases, leaving 5 bases not matched to a gene. Germline-derived CDR1 and CDR2 are LNHDA and SQIVND (reference sequence). Here the CDR3 reads CASSTSTGTYEQYF. CDR3 sequence (DNA): TGTGCCAGTAGTACCTCGACAGGGACCTACGAGCAGTACTTC.

In nucleotides, the CDR3 is TGTGCCAGCAGCTTGATTAGTGTAGATACGCAGTATTTT. Protein: CASSLISVDTQYF. The chain recombines TRBV5-8 with TRBJ2-3; D uncertain. Germline loops: CDR1 SGHTS, CDR2 YDEGEE. This CDR3 is 13 amino acids long. The V end was cut by 1 base, the J end by 5 bases, with 8 bases between.

The chain couples TRBV27 to TRBJ2-3, with D perhaps TRBD2 (5 bases). The CDR3 runs to 15 residues. Trimming removed 4 bases from V and 1 base from J, with 12 bases in between. Germline V gives CDR1 MNHEY, CDR2 SMNVEV (reference sequence). CDR3 coding DNA: TGTGCCAGCAGTTCAGAGGGCTACGGCACAGATACGCAGTATTTT. This translates into CASSSEGYGTDTQYF.

The DNA of the CDR3 is TGTGCCAGCAGCCCCGGGCAGCGGACAGATACGCAGTATTTT. This gives the protein CASSPGQRTDTQYF. This chain connects TRBV6-1 to TRBJ2-3; D is possibly TRBD2 (5 bases). This CDR3 contains 14 residues. Trimming removed 6 bases at V and 3 bases at J, with 13 bases between. In germline, CDR1 is MNHNS, CDR2 SASEGT.

Here the CDR3 DNA reads TGTGCCAGCAGCTTCCAGCGGGACAATGCCGGAGTGACCGGGGAGCTGTTTTTT. It encodes CASSFQRDNAGVTGELFF. The chain combines TRBV7-6 with TRBJ2-2, with D tentatively TRBD2 (7 bases). The germline V gene encodes CDR1 SGHVS and CDR2 FNYEAQ. V gave up 3 bases and J gave up 5 bases, with 22 bases separating them. The CDR3 sequence is 18 residues long.